The rows below give T cell receptor beta chains drawn from one sample of a study of T-cell memory formation after mild COVID-19. TCRdb passed the 5' RACE reads through MiXCR, listing each CDR3 protein once. Of about 140,000 distinct CDR3 sequences listed, more than 12% are singletons. Sequences were obtained from PBMCs or a T cell subset sorted from them (not recorded which). All receptors come from an adult woman who had mild COVID-19 (a few samples of this study predate the infection). Cell type and time point are not known. Each CDR3 is given with its conserved first and last residue. Each record gives: V gene, clone size, J gene, D gene, CDR3 DNA, CDR3 protein. The D gene is left open where the match is weak. A row's size may be missing; if present it is once, few, many or a size class.

>TRBV2|.|TRBJ2-3|.
TGTGCCAGCAGTGAAGACTGGACTAGCACAGATACGCAGTATTTT
CASSEDWTSTDTQYF
>TRBV5-1|.|TRBJ1-4|TRBD1
TGCGCCAGCACGCCCGGGACAGGGTCTTATGAAAAACTGTTTTTT
CASTPGTGSYEKLFF
>TRBV27|few|TRBJ2-1|TRBD2
TGTGCCAGCAGTTCTGGGACTAGCGTCCACAATGAGCAGTTCTTC
CASSSGTSVHNEQFF
>TRBV27|many|TRBJ2-3|TRBD1
TGTGCCAGCTCCACAGGGACAGGGTGGGGAGATACGCAGTATTTT
CASSTGTGWGDTQYF
>TRBV7-9|.|TRBJ1-1|.
TGTGCCAGCAGCTTGATGGTGGGGGATGGAGCTTTCTTT
CASSLMVGDGAFF
>TRBV7-9|.|TRBJ2-1|TRBD2
TGTGCCAGCAGCTTAGTGCTTTCCGCGGGAGGCTACAATGAGCAGTTCTTC
CASSLVLSAGGYNEQFF
>TRBV20-1|.|TRBJ2-4|.
TGCAGTGCTCCTACAGGTCTAGACATTCAGTACTTC
CSAPTGLDIQYF
>TRBV6-2/TRBV6-3|few|TRBJ2-1|TRBD2
TGTGCCAGCAGTTACCCATTAGCGGGAGTGGAAGGAGAGCAGTTCTTC
CASSYPLAGVEGEQFF
>TRBV9|few|TRBJ2-3|TRBD2
TGTGCCAGCAGCGTAGGCGGGGGGGCGGCAGATACGCAGTATTTT
CASSVGGGAADTQYF
>TRBV6-2/TRBV6-3|few|TRBJ2-1|TRBD1
TGTGCCAGCACCCAGGACAGGTATGGGGGCGGTGAGCAGTTCTTC
CASTQDRYGGGEQFF
>TRBV7-9|few|TRBJ2-7|TRBD2
TGTGCCAGCAGCGCAGCGGGAAGGACCTCCTACGAGCAGTACTTC
CASSAAGRTSYEQYF
>TRBV27|few|TRBJ2-1|.
TGTGCCAGCAGTTTGGGCAGGGGCCCGTCTAGCTCCTACAATGAGCAGTTCTTC
CASSLGRGPSSSYNEQFF
>TRBV15|.|TRBJ2-2|.
TGTGCCACTTCAGAGGCCGGCGGGGACACCGGGGAGCTGTTTTTT
CATSEAGGDTGELFF
>TRBV5-6|.|TRBJ1-2|.
TGTGCCAGCACCAATCCATCCACCGCGGCGGAGGGTAACTATGGCTACACCTTC
CASTNPSTAAEGNYGYTF
>TRBV7-9|.|TRBJ2-1|TRBD2
TGTGCCAGCAGCTTAGGTACTAGCGGGACCAATGAGCAGTTCTTC
CASSLGTSGTNEQFF
>TRBV24-1|.|TRBJ2-2|.
TGTGCCACCAAGGGATCCGGGGAGCTGTTTTTT
CATKGSGELFF
>TRBV12-3/TRBV12-4|.|TRBJ2-1|.
TGTGCCAGCAGTTTATACGGCAGAGGGGCCAGTAATGAGCAGTTCTTC
CASSLYGRGASNEQFF
>TRBV5-1|few|TRBJ2-5|.
TGCGCCAGCAGCCCCAGGTGGGCCGGGACCCAAGAGACCCAGTACTTC
CASSPRWAGTQETQYF
>TRBV9|few|TRBJ1-1|.
TGTGCCAGTCGTCCGGGCGGCGAAGGGACTGAAGCTTTCTTT
CASRPGGEGTEAFF
>TRBV5-1|few|TRBJ2-5|TRBD1
TGCGCCAGCAGCCCGGACGCAGGGGGAGAGACCCAGTACTTC
CASSPDAGGETQYF
>TRBV7-9|few|TRBJ2-1|TRBD2
TGTGCCAGCAGCCCCCCAAGCGGGAGGGCCTACAATGAGCAGTTCTTC
CASSPPSGRAYNEQFF
>TRBV12-3/TRBV12-4|once|TRBJ2-7|TRBD2
TGTGCCAGCAGTTCGTCTAGCGGGAGTAAGTACGAGCAGTACTTC
CASSSSSGSKYEQYF
>TRBV5-1|few|TRBJ2-7|.
TGCGCCAGCAGCTTGGCCTCAAGTAACGAGCAGTACTTC
CASSLASSNEQYF
>TRBV5-1|few|TRBJ2-1|.
TGCGCCAGCTCGCCCCTGGGCAGGGCACATGAGCAGTTCTTC
CASSPLGRAHEQFF
>TRBV7-2|.|TRBJ2-1|TRBD2
TGTGCCAGCAGCTTAGCGTTTACTAGCGGGAGCCAGTTCTTC
CASSLAFTSGSQFF
>TRBV9|.|TRBJ2-6|.
TGTGCCAGCAGCTTGGGCAGGGCATCTGGGGCCAACGTCCTGACTTTC
CASSLGRASGANVLTF
>TRBV12-3/TRBV12-4|.|TRBJ1-1|.
TGTGCCAGCAGTCCTCGAAAAGGTGAAGCTTTCTTT
CASSPRKGEAFF
>TRBV11-1|.|TRBJ2-1|.
TGTGCCAGCAGTCCCCCCGGGCTCGAGGGCGGGGATGAGCAGTTCTTC
CASSPPGLEGGDEQFF
>TRBV9|.|TRBJ2-5|.
TGTGCCAGCAGCCCGTTCGGACTATCTGGGGAGACCCAGTACTTC
CASSPFGLSGETQYF
>TRBV3-1|few|TRBJ2-4|TRBD2
TGTGCCAGCAGCCAGAGAGGACTAGTAAACATTCAGTACTTC
CASSQRGLVNIQYF
>TRBV18|few|TRBJ2-1|TRBD2
TGTGCCAGCTCACCAATTAGCGGGAGCTCTGGTGGGGGTGAGCAGTTCTTC
CASSPISGSSGGGEQFF
>TRBV5-5|few|TRBJ2-2|TRBD2
TGTGCCAGCAGCTGGACCCAGACAGGGACTAGCGAACACGGGGAGCTGTTTTTT
CASSWTQTGTSEHGELFF